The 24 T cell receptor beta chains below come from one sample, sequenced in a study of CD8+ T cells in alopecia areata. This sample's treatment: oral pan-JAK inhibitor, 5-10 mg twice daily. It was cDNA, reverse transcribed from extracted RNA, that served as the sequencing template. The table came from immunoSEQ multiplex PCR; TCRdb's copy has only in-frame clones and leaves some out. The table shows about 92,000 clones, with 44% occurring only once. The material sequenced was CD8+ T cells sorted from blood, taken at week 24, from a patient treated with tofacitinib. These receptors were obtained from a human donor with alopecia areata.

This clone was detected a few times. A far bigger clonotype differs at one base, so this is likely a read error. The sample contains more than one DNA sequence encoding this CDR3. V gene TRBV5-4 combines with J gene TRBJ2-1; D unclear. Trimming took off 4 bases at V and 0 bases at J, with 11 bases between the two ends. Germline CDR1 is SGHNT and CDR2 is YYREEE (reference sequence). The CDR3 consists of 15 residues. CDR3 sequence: CASSQEPSSYNEQFF. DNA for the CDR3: TGTGCCAGCAGCCAAGAACCCAGCTCCTACAATGAGCAGTTCTTC.

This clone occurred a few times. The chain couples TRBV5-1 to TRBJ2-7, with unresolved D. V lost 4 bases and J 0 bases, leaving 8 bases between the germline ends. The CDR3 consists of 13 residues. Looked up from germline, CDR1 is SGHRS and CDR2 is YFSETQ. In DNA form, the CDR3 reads TGCGCCAGCAGCCCGGGTGTCTCCTACGAGCAGTACTTC. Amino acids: CASSPGVSYEQYF.

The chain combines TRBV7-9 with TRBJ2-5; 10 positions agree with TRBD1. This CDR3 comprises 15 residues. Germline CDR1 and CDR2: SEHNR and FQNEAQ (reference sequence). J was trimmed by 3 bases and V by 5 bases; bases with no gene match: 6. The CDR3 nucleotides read TGTGCCAGCAGCCCGCGGACAGGGGGGAAAGAGACCCAGTACTTC. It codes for CASSPRTGGKETQYF. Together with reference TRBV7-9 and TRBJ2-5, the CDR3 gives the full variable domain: DTGVSQNPRHKITKRGQNVTFRCDPISEHNRLYWYRQTLGQGPEFLTYFQNEAQLEKSRLLSDRFSAERPKGSFSTLEIQRTEQGDSAMYLCASSPRTGGKETQYFGPGTRLLVL.

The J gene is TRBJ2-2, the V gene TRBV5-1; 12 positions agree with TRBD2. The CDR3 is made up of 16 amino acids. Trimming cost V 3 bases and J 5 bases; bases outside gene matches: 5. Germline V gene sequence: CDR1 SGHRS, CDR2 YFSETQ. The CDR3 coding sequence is TGCGCCAGCAGCTCCCTAGCGGGAGGGATTACCGGGGAGCTGTTTTTT. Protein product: CASSSLAGGITGELFF.

The CDR3 loop is CASSLGSSGLNTEAFF. In nucleotides, the CDR3 is TGCGCCAGCAGCTTGGGGAGCTCGGGCTTGAACACTGAAGCTTTCTTT. This sequence joins TRBV5-1 and TRBJ1-1; D is unresolved. Per the germline V gene, CDR1 is SGHRS and CDR2 is YFSETQ. The V end was cut by 0 bases, the J end by 0 bases, with 12 bases between. CDR3 length: 16 amino acids.

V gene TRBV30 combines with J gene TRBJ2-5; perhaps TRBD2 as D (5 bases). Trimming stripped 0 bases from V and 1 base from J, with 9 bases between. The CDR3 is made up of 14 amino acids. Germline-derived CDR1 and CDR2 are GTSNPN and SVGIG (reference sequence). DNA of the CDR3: TGTGCCTGGAGTGTAGAGCGGCTCCAAGAGACCCAGTACTTC. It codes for CAWSVERLQETQYF.

The CDR3 region has the DNA TGCAGCGTTGAAGTTCCCTCTAATAGCGGGAGAGAGACCCAGTACTTC. Translation gives CSVEVPSNSGRETQYF. The chain recombines TRBV29-1 with TRBJ2-5, with 9 positions matching TRBD2. This CDR3 region has 16 residues. Germline values: CDR1 SQVTM, CDR2 ANQGSEA. V shed 1 base, J shed 4 bases, and the junction held 10 bases outside the gene matches.

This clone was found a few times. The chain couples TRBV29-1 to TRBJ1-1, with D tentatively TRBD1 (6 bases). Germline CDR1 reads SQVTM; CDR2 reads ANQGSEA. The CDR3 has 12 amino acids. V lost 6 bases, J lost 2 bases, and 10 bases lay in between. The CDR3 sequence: CSVLQGNTEAFF. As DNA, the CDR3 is TGCAGCGTCCTACAGGGTAACACTGAAGCTTTCTTT.

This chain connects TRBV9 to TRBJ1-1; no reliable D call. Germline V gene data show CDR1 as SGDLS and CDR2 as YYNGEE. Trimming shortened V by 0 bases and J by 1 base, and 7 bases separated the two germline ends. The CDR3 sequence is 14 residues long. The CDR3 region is CASSVEGWNTEAFF. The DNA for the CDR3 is TGTGCCAGCAGCGTAGAAGGTTGGAACACTGAAGCTTTCTTT.

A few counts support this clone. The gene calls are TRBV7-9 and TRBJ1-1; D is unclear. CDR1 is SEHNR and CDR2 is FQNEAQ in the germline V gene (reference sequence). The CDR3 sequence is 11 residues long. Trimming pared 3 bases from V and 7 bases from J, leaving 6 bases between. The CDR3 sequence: CASSFGVEAFF. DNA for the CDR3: TGTGCCAGCAGCTTCGGGGTTGAAGCTTTCTTT.

The CDR3 bases are TGCGCCAGCAGCTTTGCCGGGGTCGAGACAGATACGCAGTATTTT. It yields the protein CASSFAGVETDTQYF. The rearrangement uses TRBV5-1 and TRBJ2-3; weak D call: TRBD2 (5 bases). CDR1 and CDR2 (germline): SGHRS, YFSETQ. V was shortened by 2 bases and J by 3 bases, with 13 bases between the two germline ends. The CDR3 has 15 residues.

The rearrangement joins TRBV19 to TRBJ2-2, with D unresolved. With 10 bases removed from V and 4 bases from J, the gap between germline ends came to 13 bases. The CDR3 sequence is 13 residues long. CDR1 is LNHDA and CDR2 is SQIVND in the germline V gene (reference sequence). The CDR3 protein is CATRPSGTGELFF. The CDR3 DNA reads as TGTGCCACGAGGCCATCGGGCACCGGGGAGCTGTTTTTT.

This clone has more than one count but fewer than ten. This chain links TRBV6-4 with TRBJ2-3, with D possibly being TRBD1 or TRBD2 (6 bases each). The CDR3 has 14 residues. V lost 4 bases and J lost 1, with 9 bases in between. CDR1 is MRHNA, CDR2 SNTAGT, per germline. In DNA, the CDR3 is TGTGCCAGCAGTGTGGGGGGCGGCACAGATACGCAGTATTTT. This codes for CASSVGGGTDTQYF.

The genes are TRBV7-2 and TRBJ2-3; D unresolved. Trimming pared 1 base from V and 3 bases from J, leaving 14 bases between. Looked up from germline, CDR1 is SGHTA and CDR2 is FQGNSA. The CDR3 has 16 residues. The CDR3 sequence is CASSLDTFGRTDTQYF. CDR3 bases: TGTGCCAGCAGCTTAGACACTTTCGGACGGACAGATACGCAGTATTTT.

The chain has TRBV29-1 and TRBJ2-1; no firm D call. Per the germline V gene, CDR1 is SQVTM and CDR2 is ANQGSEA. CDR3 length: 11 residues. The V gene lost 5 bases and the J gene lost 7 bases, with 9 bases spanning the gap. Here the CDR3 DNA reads TGCAGCGTTTCCGCTTGGAATGAGCAGTTCTTC. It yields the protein CSVSAWNEQFF.

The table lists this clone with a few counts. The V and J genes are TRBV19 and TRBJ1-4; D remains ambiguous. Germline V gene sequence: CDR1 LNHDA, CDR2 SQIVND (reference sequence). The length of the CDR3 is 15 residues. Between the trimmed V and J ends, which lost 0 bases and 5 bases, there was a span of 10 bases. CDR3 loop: CASSIEQRRNEKLFF. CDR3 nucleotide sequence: TGTGCCAGTAGTATAGAACAGAGGAGGAATGAAAAACTGTTTTTT.

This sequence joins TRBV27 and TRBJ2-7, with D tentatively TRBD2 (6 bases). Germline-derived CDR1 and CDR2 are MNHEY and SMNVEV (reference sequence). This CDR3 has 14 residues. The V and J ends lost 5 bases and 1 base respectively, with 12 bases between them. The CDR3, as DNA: TGTGCCAGCAGTATTCGGGGACTTTCCTACGAGCAGTACTTC. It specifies CASSIRGLSYEQYF.

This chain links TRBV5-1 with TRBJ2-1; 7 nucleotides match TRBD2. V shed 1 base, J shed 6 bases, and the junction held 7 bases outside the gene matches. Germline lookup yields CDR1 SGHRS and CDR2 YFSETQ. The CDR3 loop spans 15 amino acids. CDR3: CASSLSSGNVNEQFF. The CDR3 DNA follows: TGCGCCAGCAGCTTGAGCAGCGGGAATGTCAATGAGCAGTTCTTC.

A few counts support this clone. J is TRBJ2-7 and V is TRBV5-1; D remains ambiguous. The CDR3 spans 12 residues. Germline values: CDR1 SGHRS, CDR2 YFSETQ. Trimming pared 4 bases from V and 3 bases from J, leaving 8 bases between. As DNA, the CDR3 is TGCGCCAGCAGCGGGATAGGCTACGAGCAGTACTTC. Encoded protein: CASSGIGYEQYF.

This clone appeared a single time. The DNA of the CDR3 is TGCAGTGCGTTGGCGGGTTATGAGCAGTTCTTC. It is translated as CSALAGYEQFF. The rearrangement uses TRBV20-1 and TRBJ2-1; D perhaps matches TRBD2 (5 bases). Between the trimmed V and J ends, which lost 6 bases and 8 bases, there was a span of 11 bases. This CDR3 is 11 amino acids long. Germline V gene sequence: CDR1 DFQATT, CDR2 SNEGSKA (reference sequence).

The CDR3 sequence: CASSPTQPGNEQFF. The DNA for the CDR3 is TGCGCCAGCAGCCCCACCCAGCCCGGGAATGAGCAGTTCTTC. The chain couples TRBV4-1 to TRBJ2-1; D is undetermined. CDR1 MGHRA and CDR2 YSYEKL come from the germline V gene. The CDR3 is made up of 14 amino acids. V was trimmed by 4 bases and J by 7 bases, leaving 14 bases between them.

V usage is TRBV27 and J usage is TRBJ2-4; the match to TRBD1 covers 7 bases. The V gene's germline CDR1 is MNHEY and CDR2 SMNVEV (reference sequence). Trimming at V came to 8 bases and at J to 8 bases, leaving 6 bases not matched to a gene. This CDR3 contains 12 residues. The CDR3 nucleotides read TGTGCCAGCCGACAGGGCTGGGACATTCAGTACTTC. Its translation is CASRQGWDIQYF.

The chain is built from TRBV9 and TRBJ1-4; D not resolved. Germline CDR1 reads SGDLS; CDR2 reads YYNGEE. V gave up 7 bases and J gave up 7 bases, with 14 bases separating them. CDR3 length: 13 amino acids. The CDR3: CASGEGRGEKLFF. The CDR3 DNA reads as TGTGCCAGCGGGGAAGGACGGGGTGAAAAACTGTTTTTT.

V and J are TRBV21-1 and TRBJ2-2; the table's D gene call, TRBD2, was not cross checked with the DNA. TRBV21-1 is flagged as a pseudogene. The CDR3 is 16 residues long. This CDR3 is CASSKDGGPDTGELFF. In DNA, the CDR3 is TGTGCCAGCAGCAAAGATGGAGGGCCCGACACCGGGGAGCTGTTTTTT.